These 5 T cell receptor beta chains share one sample of origin, sequenced in a study of CD8 T cells in Susac syndrome. Random hexamers were used to reverse transcribe an amount of roughly 0.5 to 1 ug RNA. From the immunoSEQ multiplex PCR reads, TCRdb called clonotypes with MiXCR, one entry per CDR3 protein. The sample lists 55,000 to 85,000 distinct CDR3 sequences; nearly 96% were seen once. Specimen: CD4+ T cells from PBMCs. Every receptor here comes from a human donor with multiple sclerosis.

The chain couples TRBV29-1 to TRBJ2-7; TRBD2 agrees at 11 bases. In germline, CDR1 is SQVTM, CDR2 ANQGSEA. CDR3 length equals 17 residues. The V segment lost 3 bases and the J segment 4 bases; nucleotides outside the gene matches: 14. The CDR3 region is CSVDYGGRASGGYEQYF. CDR3 coding DNA: TGCAGCGTTGATTATGGCGGGAGGGCTAGCGGGGGGTACGAGCAGTACTTC.

The chain is built from TRBV5-1 and TRBJ1-1, with D uncertain. Germline loops: CDR1 SGHRS, CDR2 YFSETQ. The CDR3 sequence is 15 residues long. Trimming pared 2 bases from V and 3 bases from J, leaving 14 bases between. The CDR3 region is CASSFVGSGDTEAFF. CDR3 sequence (DNA): TGCGCCAGCAGCTTTGTCGGCAGCGGCGACACTGAAGCTTTCTTT.

The CDR3 DNA follows: TGTGCCACCAGCAGAGATGAGGGCAGGAGCTCCTACAATGAGCAGTTCTTC. This translates into CATSRDEGRSSYNEQFF. V and J are TRBV15 and TRBJ2-1; a weak D match, TRBD2 (5 bases). Germline-derived CDR1 and CDR2 are LNHNV and YYDKDF (reference sequence). Trimming cost V 0 bases and J 0 bases, with 12 bases left between them. The CDR3 loop spans 17 amino acids.

The chain joins TRBV20-1 to TRBJ1-6, with a tentative D call TRBD1 (6 bases). Trimming left V 0 bases short and J 8 bases short, with 8 bases between. The germline V gene has CDR1 DFQATT and CDR2 SNEGSKA (reference sequence). The CDR3 is made up of 13 amino acids. DNA of the CDR3: TGCAGTGCTAGAGAGGGGGCGGATTCACCCCTCCACTTT. Translation gives CSAREGADSPLHF.

J is TRBJ2-7 and V is TRBV4-1, with D possibly called TRBD1 or TRBD2 (5 bases each). The CDR3 is 17 amino acids. Trimming removed 3 bases at V and 2 bases at J, with 20 bases between. CDR1 and CDR2 (germline): MGHRA, YSYEKL. The CDR3 sequence: CASSHATGRANPYEQYF. DNA for the CDR3: TGCGCCAGCAGCCACGCGACGGGGCGGGCTAACCCCTACGAGCAGTACTTC.